This TCR beta chain originates from a study of T cell changes during pregnancy in multiple sclerosis (dated by TCRdb to between 2019 and 2020). Looking at the study overall: Changes in the T cell repertoire over the course of pregnancy were examined in this study in women with multiple sclerosis.

Counted from cysteine to phenylalanine, this CDR3 has 16 amino acids. The only DNA kept is the CDR3, 48 bases in frame from the first base. CDR1 SGHNT and CDR2 YYREEE were looked up in the germline V gene (reference sequence). Trimming removed 4 bases from V and 3 bases from J; the gene matches leave 13 bases unexplained. The library was built by means of the immunoSEQ multiplex PCR assay. TCRdb provides this immuneACCESS table in a form limited to in-frame rearrangements. Some clones are lacking; in checked studies, under half of them reflect an unresolved V gene, and why the rest are absent is not known. For this sample there are about 84,000 clones; 90% to 95% appear just once. The top ten clonotypes cover more than 0.85% of the sample. This clone was seen only once. This clone's antigen is unknown. Base qualities are missing; no much larger clone stands one base away.

The sequence is built from TRBV5-4 and TRBJ2-7; 7 middle bases align to TRBD2. This clonotype was sampled from a female donor in good health, enrolled as a control in a pregnancy study. Sequencing was performed on peripheral blood, taken in the second trimester of pregnancy. The CDR3 is CASSPGGGVAIYEQYF. The DNA reads as follows: TGTGCCAGCAGCCCGGGTGGGGGGGTGGCCATCTACGAGCAGTACTTC.